One and the same sample provided the 21 T cell receptor beta chains below, sequenced in a study of cytomegalovirus exposure and HLA in healthy donors. Clones were sequenced by immunoSEQ multiplex PCR, and TCRdb holds only the in-frame ones, with some missing. The table has some 150,000 clones, about 89% seen once; the top ten hold about 2.5%. Specimen: PBMCs. Every receptor here comes from a man younger than 35 in good health and CMV-seropositive.

V is TRBV28 and J is TRBJ1-1, with D unresolved. CDR1 and CDR2 from the germline V gene are MDHEN and SYDVKM. This CDR3 is 13 amino acids long. Trimming left V 3 bases short and J 2 bases short, with 7 bases between. The CDR3 DNA follows: TGTGCCAGCAGTTTTCCAGGAAACACTGAAGCTTTCTTT. Translated: CASSFPGNTEAFF.

In regard to this clone: A junction end diverges from the germline sequence, so it may reflect a read error. J is TRBJ1-2 and V is TRBV6-1; D may be TRBD1 (5 bases). CDR3 length: 15 residues. CDR1 and CDR2 (germline): MNHNS, SASEGT. The CDR3 reads CASSEARQRPLGYTF. As DNA, the CDR3 is TGTGCCAGCAGCGAAGCCCGACAGAGGCCTTTAGGCTACACCTTC.

This chain connects TRBV6-5 to TRBJ1-2; D gene ambiguous. The V gene's germline CDR1 is MNHEY and CDR2 SVGAGI. The V gene lost 2 bases and the J gene lost 2 bases, with 12 bases spanning the gap. The CDR3 has 15 residues. CDR3 in amino acids: CASSYRSGQNYGYTF. CDR3 DNA: TGTGCCAGCAGTTACCGGTCTGGGCAAAACTATGGCTACACCTTC.

The V call is TRBV7-9, the J call TRBJ2-3; no reliable D call. CDR1 is SEHNR and CDR2 is FQNEAQ in the germline V gene (reference sequence). Trimming took off 4 bases at V and 0 bases at J, with 17 bases between the two ends. This CDR3 has 17 residues. The CDR3 bases are TGTGCCAGCAGCTCTCCACTACTTCAGAGTAGCACAGATACGCAGTATTTT. Its protein product is CASSSPLLQSSTDTQYF.

This clone was seen only once. The V gene is TRBV5-6, the J gene TRBJ1-5; tentatively, D is TRBD1 (6 bases). CDR1 and CDR2 (germline): SGHDT, YYEEEE. Trimming removed 0 bases at V and 6 bases at J, with 13 bases between. The CDR3 runs to 15 residues. The CDR3 here is CASSLGHRVGQPQHF. The CDR3 DNA reads TGTGCCAGCAGCTTGGGGCACAGGGTCGGTCAGCCCCAGCATTTT.

Comment on this clone: The same CDR3 can be traced to other DNA sequences in this sample. The chain joins TRBV7-3 to TRBJ2-1; 11 nucleotides align to TRBD2. The CDR3 spans 15 residues. V shed 4 bases and J 3 bases; nucleotides not matched to a gene: 2. The germline V gene encodes CDR1 SGHTA and CDR2 FQGTGA. CDR3 coding DNA: TGTGCCAGCAGCTATCTAGCGGGGGGCTACAATGAGCAGTTCTTC. This translates into CASSYLAGGYNEQFF.

The chain joins TRBV7-2 to TRBJ2-7; TRBD2 might be the D (5 bases). CDR1 and CDR2 (germline): SGHTA, FQGNSA. CDR3 size: 14 residues. V was trimmed by 5 bases and J by 2 bases, leaving 13 bases between them. The CDR3 sequence is CASSPSLGTYEQYF. Written as DNA, the CDR3 is TGTGCCAGCAGCCCATCACTAGGGACCTACGAGCAGTACTTC. Supplemented by reference TRBV7-2 and TRBJ2-7, the full variable domain reads GAGVSQSPSNKVTEKGKDVELRCDPISGHTALYWYRQSLGQGLEFLIYFQGNSAPDKSGLPSDRFSAERTGGSVSTLTIQRTQQEDSAVYLCASSPSLGTYEQYFGPGTRLTVT.

This sequence joins TRBV27 and TRBJ1-5; 8 nucleotides agree with TRBD1. This CDR3 region has 15 residues. Per the germline V gene, CDR1 is MNHEY and CDR2 is SMNVEV (reference sequence). Germline trimming cut 0 bases from V and 7 bases from J; bases unmatched to any gene: 5. The CDR3 loop reads CASSLSQGAGQPQHF. DNA of the CDR3: TGTGCCAGCAGTTTATCCCAGGGGGCTGGGCAGCCCCAGCATTTT.

The rearrangement links TRBV27 to TRBJ2-1; possibly TRBD2 for D (6 bases). V was pared by 5 bases and J by 0 bases, with 14 bases between. The CDR3 sequence is 16 residues long. From germline, CDR1 is MNHEY and CDR2 SMNVEV (reference sequence). The CDR3: CASSPMGGPSYNEQFF. CDR3 coding DNA: TGTGCCAGCAGTCCAATGGGGGGACCCTCCTACAATGAGCAGTTCTTC.

The chain employs TRBV5-5 and TRBJ1-4, with D possibly being TRBD1 (5 bases). This CDR3 is built from 14 residues. Germline assignment: CDR1 SGHKS and CDR2 YYEKEE (reference sequence). V was cut by 0 bases and J by 4 bases, with 7 bases left in between. In DNA, the CDR3 is TGTGCCAGCAGCTTGGACAGGTTTAATGAAAAACTGTTTTTT. It translates to CASSLDRFNEKLFF.

The count of this clone is one. The chain joins TRBV18 to TRBJ2-7, with TRBD1 identical over 11 bases. The CDR3 spans 15 residues. V shed 4 bases and J 6 bases; nucleotides not matched to a gene: 8. Germline V gives CDR1 KGHSH, CDR2 LQKENI. The CDR3 bases are TGTGCCAGCTCACTCACTGGGACAGGGGGGGCCGAGCAGTACTTC. Its protein product is CASSLTGTGGAEQYF. Supplemented by reference TRBV18 and TRBJ2-7, the full variable domain reads NAGVMQNPRHLVRRRGQEARLRCSPMKGHSHVYWYRQLPEEGLKFMVYLQKENIIDESGMPKERFSAEFPKEGPSILRIQQVVRGDSAAYFCASSLTGTGGAEQYFGPGTRLTVT.

The chain combines TRBV5-4 with TRBJ2-7; 10 positions match TRBD1. The CDR3 spans 15 residues. Trimming removed 2 bases from V and 4 bases from J; junction bases left unmatched: 6. Germline V CDR1 and CDR2: SGHNT, YYREEE (reference sequence). CDR3 nucleotides: TGTGCCAGCAGCTTTCCGACAGGGGGCTTTTACGAGCAGTACTTC. This encodes CASSFPTGGFYEQYF.

V usage is TRBV4-3 and J usage is TRBJ2-1, with 11 bases identical to TRBD2. V shed 0 bases and J 4 bases; nucleotides not matched to a gene: 5. This CDR3 comprises 17 residues. CDR1 and CDR2 (germline): LGHNA, YSLEER. CDR3 coding DNA: TGCGCCAGCAGCCAAGATTTCGGGACTAGCGGTTACAATGAGCAGTTCTTC. This codes for CASSQDFGTSGYNEQFF.

The chain carries TRBV28 and TRBJ1-2, with 7 bases that match TRBD1. CDR1 and CDR2 (germline): MDHEN, SYDVKM. V shed 5 bases, J shed 6 bases, and the junction held 3 bases outside the gene matches. The length of the CDR3 is 12 residues. CDR3 nucleotide sequence: TGTGCCAGCAGTCAGACAGGGAATGGCTACACCTTC. This translates into CASSQTGNGYTF.

This clone was counted only a few times. The chain has TRBV18 and TRBJ2-5; D is unclear. The CDR3 length is 13 residues. Germline assignment: CDR1 KGHSH and CDR2 LQKENI. Trimming took 4 bases from V and 1 from J, leaving 7 bases between them. CDR3 in amino acids: CASSQSFQETQYF. Here the CDR3 DNA reads TGTGCCAGCTCACAATCCTTCCAAGAGACCCAGTACTTC.

The chain couples TRBV19 to TRBJ2-7; possibly TRBD1 for D (6 bases). Germline V gene sequence: CDR1 LNHDA, CDR2 SQIVND (reference sequence). CDR3 length: 12 residues. V lost 8 bases and J lost 7, with 15 bases in between. The DNA for the CDR3 is TGTGCCAGTCCCTTAACAGGGTGTGAGCAGTACTTC. Encoded protein: CASPLTGCEQYF.

CDR3 in DNA: TGTGCCAGCAGCTTATTGGAACAGGGGGTGTACGAGCAGTACTTC. Translation: CASSLLEQGVYEQYF. The chain joins TRBV11-2 to TRBJ2-7, with 8 bases aligning to TRBD1. CDR1 SGHAT and CDR2 FQNNGV come from the germline V gene. V lost 2 bases and J lost 4; bases outside the gene matches: 7. The CDR3 consists of 15 residues.

The chain carries TRBV10-3 and TRBJ2-1; 12 nucleotides align to TRBD2. The trim removed 8 bases at V and 6 bases at J, leaving 2 bases unmatched. CDR3 length: 13 residues. CDR1 and CDR2 from the germline V gene are ENHRY and SYGVKD. DNA of the CDR3: TGTGCCATCCGACTAGCGGGGGCCAATGAGCAGTTCTTC. The encoded protein is CAIRLAGANEQFF.

The genes are TRBV19 and TRBJ1-5; D call uncertain. This CDR3 region has 16 residues. V was clipped by 1 base and J by 7 bases, with 17 bases between them. Germline V lookup: CDR1 LNHDA, CDR2 SQIVND (reference sequence). In DNA, the CDR3 is TGTGCCAGTAGTATAGCCTTCTTCTTCGCGGGCCAGCCCCAGCATTTT. It specifies CASSIAFFFAGQPQHF.

This clone was counted many times. The chain employs TRBV9 and TRBJ1-1, with 7 bases fitting TRBD1. The germline CDR1 and CDR2 sequences are SGDLS and YYNGEE. With V trimmed by 3 bases and J by 1 base, 6 bases remained unmatched. The CDR3 sequence is 15 residues long. The CDR3 sequence: CASSGQTGRNTEAFF. CDR3 nucleotide sequence: TGTGCCAGCAGCGGACAGACAGGGAGGAACACTGAAGCTTTCTTT.

This clone was observed a single time. The chain combines TRBV7-2 with TRBJ1-1, with TRBD1 identical over 7 bases. The J segment lost 1 base and the V segment lost 4 bases, leaving 3 bases of the junction unmatched. The CDR3 runs 14 residues. Germline V gene lookup returns CDR1 SGHTA and CDR2 FQGNSA. The CDR3 sequence: CASSSQGRNTEAFF. Written as DNA, the CDR3 is TGTGCCAGCAGCTCACAGGGGCGGAACACTGAAGCTTTCTTT.